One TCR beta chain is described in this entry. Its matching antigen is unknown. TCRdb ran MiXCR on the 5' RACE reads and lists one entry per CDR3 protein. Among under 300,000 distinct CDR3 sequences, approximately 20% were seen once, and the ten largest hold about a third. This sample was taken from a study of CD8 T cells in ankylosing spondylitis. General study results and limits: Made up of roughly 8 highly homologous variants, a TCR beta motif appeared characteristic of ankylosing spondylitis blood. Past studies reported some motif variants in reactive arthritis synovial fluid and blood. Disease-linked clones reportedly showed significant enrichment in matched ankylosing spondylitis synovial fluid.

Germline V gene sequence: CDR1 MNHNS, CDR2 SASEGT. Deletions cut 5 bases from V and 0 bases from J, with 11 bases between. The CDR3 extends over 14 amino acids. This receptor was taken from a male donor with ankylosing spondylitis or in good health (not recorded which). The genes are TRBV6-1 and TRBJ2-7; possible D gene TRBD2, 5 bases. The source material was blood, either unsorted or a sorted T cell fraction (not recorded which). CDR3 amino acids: CASSIALSSYEQYF. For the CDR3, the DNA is TGTGCCAGCAGTATAGCGCTGAGCTCCTACGAGCAGTACTTC.